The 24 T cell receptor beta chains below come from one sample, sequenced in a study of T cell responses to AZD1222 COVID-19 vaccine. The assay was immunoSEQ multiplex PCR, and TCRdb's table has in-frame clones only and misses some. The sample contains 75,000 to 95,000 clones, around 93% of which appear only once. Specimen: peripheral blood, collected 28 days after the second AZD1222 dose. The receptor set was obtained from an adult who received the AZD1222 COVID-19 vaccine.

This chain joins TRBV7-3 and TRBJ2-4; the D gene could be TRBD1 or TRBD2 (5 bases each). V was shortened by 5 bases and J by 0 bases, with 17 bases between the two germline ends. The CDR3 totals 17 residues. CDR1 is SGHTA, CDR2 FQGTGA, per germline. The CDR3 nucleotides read TGTGCCAGCAGCCGCCCCATGGGGGTTCTAGCCAAAAACATTCAGTACTTC. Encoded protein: CASSRPMGVLAKNIQYF.

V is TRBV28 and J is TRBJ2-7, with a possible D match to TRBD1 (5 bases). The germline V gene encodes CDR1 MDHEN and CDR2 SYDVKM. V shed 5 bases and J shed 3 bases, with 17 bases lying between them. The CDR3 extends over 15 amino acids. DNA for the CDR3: TGTGCCAGCAGTCTCAGGGCGATCGTGGGCTACGAGCAGTACTTC. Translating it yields CASSLRAIVGYEQYF.

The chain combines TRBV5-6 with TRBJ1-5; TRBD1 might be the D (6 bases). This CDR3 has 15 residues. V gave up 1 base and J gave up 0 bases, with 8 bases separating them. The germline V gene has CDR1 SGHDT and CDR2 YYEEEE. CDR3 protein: CASSLSGASNQPQHF. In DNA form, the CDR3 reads TGTGCCAGCAGCTTGTCGGGGGCTAGCAATCAGCCCCAGCATTTT.

CDR3 region: CAMSSGYSYEQYF. CDR3 nucleotides: TGTGCCATGTCTAGCGGCTACTCCTACGAGCAGTACTTC. This chain joins TRBV2 and TRBJ2-7; 7 bases match TRBD2. CDR1 SNHLY and CDR2 FYNNEI come from the germline V gene. CDR3 size: 13 residues. The junction had 6 bases not matched to a gene; V was cut back by 10 bases and J by 0 bases.

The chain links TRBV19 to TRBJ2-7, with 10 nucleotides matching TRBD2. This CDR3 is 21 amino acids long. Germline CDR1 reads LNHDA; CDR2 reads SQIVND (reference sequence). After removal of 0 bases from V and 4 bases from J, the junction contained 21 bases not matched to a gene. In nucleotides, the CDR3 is TGTGCCAGTAGTATAGAGGTGGGGCGGACGGACCCCCTAGCGGGAGCTTACGAGCAGTACTTC. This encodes CASSIEVGRTDPLAGAYEQYF.

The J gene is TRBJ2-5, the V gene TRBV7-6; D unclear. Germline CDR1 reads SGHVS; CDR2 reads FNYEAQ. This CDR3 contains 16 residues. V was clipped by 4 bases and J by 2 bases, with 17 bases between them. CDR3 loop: CASSSPWRGIQETQYF. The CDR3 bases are TGTGCCAGCAGCTCCCCGTGGCGCGGAATTCAAGAGACCCAGTACTTC.

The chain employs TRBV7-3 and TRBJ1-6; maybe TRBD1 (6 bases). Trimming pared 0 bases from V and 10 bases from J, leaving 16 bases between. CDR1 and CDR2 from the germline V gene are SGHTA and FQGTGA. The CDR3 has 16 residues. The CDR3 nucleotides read TGTGCCAGCAGCTTAACGAGCGGCAGGGGAAACTCACCCCTCCACTTT. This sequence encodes CASSLTSGRGNSPLHF.

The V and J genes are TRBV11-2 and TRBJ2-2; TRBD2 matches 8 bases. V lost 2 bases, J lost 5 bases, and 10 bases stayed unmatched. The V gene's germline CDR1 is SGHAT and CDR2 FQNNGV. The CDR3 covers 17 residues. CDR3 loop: CASSLFASGRETGELFF. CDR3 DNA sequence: TGTGCCAGCAGCTTATTCGCGAGCGGGAGAGAGACCGGGGAGCTGTTTTTT.

The CDR3 sequence: CASPPGGSTSTDTQYF. The CDR3 DNA is TGTGCCAGCCCCCCGGGTGGGTCAACTAGCACAGATACGCAGTATTTT. The gene calls are TRBV18 and TRBJ2-3; D gene ambiguous. The CDR3 is made up of 16 amino acids. Germline loops: CDR1 KGHSH, CDR2 LQKENI. The V end was cut by 8 bases, the J end by 0 bases, with 18 bases between. Full variable domain (remainder filled in from reference TRBV18 and TRBJ2-3): NAGVMQNPRHLVRRRGQEARLRCSPMKGHSHVYWYRQLPEEGLKFMVYLQKENIIDESGMPKERFSAEFPKEGPSILRIQQVVRGDSAAYFCASPPGGSTSTDTQYFGPGTRLTVL.

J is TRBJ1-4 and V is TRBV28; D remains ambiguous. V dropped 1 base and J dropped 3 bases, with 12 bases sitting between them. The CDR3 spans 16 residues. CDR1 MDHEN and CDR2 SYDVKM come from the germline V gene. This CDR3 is CASSLSTSKPNEKLFF. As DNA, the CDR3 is TGTGCCAGCAGTTTATCTACTTCAAAACCTAATGAAAAACTGTTTTTT. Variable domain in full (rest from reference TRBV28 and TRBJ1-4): DVKVTQSSRYLVKRTGEKVFLECVQDMDHENMFWYRQDPGLGLRLIYFSYDVKMKEKGDIPEGYSVSREKKERFSLILESASTNQTSMYLCASSLSTSKPNEKLFFGSGTQLSVL.

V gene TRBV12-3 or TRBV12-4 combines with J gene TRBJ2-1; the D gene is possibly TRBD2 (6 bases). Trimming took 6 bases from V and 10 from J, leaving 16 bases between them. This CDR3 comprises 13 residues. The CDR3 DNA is TGTGCCAGCAGCCGAACTAGCATCACGGAGCAGTTCTTC. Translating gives CASSRTSITEQFF.

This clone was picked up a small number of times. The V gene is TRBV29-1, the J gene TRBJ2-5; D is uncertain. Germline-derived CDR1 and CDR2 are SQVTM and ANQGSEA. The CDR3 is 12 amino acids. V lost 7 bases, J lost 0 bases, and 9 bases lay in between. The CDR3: CSALEYQETQYF. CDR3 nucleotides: TGCAGCGCCCTAGAGTACCAAGAGACCCAGTACTTC.

In nucleotides, the CDR3 is TGTGCCAGCAGCCAAGAAGTGAGGAGCTCCTACGAGCAGTACTTC. As protein: CASSQEVRSSYEQYF. V is TRBV4-2 and J is TRBJ2-7; D call uncertain. V gave up 0 bases and J gave up 0 bases, with 9 bases separating them. Looked up from germline, CDR1 is LGHNA and CDR2 is YNFKEQ. The CDR3 loop spans 15 amino acids.

CDR3 loop: CASSADRGHIRANEKLFF. CDR3 in DNA: TGTGCCAGCAGTGCGGACAGGGGGCATATTAGGGCTAATGAAAAACTGTTTTTT. This chain connects TRBV28 to TRBJ1-4; TRBD1 aligns across 11 bases. The CDR3 consists of 18 residues. J was trimmed by 3 bases and V by 5 bases; bases with no gene match: 11. CDR1 is MDHEN, CDR2 SYDVKM, per germline.

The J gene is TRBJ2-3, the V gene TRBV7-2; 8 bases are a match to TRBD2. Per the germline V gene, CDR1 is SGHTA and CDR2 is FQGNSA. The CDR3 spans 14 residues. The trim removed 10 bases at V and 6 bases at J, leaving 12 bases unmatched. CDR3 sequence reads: CATTRGGRRDTQYF. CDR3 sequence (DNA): TGTGCCACCACACGGGGCGGGAGGCGGGATACGCAGTATTTT.

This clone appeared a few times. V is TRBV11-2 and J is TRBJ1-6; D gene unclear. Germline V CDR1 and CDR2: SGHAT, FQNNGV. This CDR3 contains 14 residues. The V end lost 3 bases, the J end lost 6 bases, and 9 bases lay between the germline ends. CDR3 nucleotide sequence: TGTGCCAGCAGCTTGCGAGGGTCTAATTCACCCCTCCACTTT. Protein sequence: CASSLRGSNSPLHF.

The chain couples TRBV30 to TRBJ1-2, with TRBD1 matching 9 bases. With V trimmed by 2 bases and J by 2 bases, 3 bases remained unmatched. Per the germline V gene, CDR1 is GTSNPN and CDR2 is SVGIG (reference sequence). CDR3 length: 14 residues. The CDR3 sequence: CAWSYDRGNYGYTF. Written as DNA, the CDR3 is TGTGCCTGGAGTTATGACAGGGGGAACTATGGCTACACCTTC. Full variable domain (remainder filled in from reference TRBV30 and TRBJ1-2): SQTIHQWPATLVQPVGSPLSLECTVEGTSNPNLYWYRQAAGRGLQLLFYSVGIGQISSEVPQNLSASRPQDRQFILSSKKLLLSDSGFYLCAWSYDRGNYGYTFGSGTRLTVV.

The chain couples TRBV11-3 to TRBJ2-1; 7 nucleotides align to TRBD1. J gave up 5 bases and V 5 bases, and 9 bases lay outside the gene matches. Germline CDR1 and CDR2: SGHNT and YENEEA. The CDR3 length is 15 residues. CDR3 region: CASSGQAGFNNEQFF. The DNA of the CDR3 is TGTGCCAGCAGCGGACAGGCTGGTTTTAACAATGAGCAGTTCTTC.

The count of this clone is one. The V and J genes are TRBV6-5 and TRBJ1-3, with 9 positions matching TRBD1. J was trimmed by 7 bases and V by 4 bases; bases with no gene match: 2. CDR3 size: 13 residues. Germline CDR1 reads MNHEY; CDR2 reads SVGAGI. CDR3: CASSSGTGNTIYF. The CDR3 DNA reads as TGTGCCAGCAGTTCCGGGACAGGGAACACCATATATTTT.

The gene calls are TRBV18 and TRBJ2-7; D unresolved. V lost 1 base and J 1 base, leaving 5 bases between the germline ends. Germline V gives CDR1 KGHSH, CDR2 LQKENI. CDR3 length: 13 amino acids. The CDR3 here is CASSPQDSYEQYF. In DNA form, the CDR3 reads TGTGCCAGCTCACCACAGGATTCCTACGAGCAGTACTTC.

The DNA for the CDR3 is TGTGCCAGCAGTTTAGTGATTAGCCCAGCGGGAGGGAACACCGGGGAGCTGTTTTTT. Protein: CASSLVISPAGGNTGELFF. The J gene is TRBJ2-2, the V gene TRBV28; 9 positions match TRBD2. Losses at the gene ends were 2 bases for V and 1 base for J; bases not matched to a gene: 11. Per the germline V gene, CDR1 is MDHEN and CDR2 is SYDVKM. CDR3 length: 19 residues. Variable domain in full (rest from reference TRBV28 and TRBJ2-2): DVKVTQSSRYLVKRTGEKVFLECVQDMDHENMFWYRQDPGLGLRLIYFSYDVKMKEKGDIPEGYSVSREKKERFSLILESASTNQTSMYLCASSLVISPAGGNTGELFFGEGSRLTVL.

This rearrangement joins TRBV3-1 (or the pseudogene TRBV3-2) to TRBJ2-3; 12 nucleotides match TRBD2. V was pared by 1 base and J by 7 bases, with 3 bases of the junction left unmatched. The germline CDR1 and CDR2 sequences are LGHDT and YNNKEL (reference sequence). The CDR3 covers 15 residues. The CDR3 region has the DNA TGTGCCAGCAGCCAAGGACTAGCGGGAGTAAATACGCAGTATTTT. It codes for CASSQGLAGVNTQYF.

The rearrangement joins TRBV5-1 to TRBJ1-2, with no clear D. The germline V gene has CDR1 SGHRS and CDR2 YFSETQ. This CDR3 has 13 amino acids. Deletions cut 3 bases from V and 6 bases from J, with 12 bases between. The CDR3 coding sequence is TGCGCCAGCAGCTCCGACACCTTCAATGGCTACACCTTC. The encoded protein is CASSSDTFNGYTF.

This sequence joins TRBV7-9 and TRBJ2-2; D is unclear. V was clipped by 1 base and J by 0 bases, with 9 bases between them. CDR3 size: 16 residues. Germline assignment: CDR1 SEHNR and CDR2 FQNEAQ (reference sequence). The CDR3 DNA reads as TGTGCCAGCAGCTTAGTTGAGCCAGCGAACACCGGGGAGCTGTTTTTT. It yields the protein CASSLVEPANTGELFF.